The T cell receptor (beta chain) described here comes from a study of cytomegalovirus exposure and HLA in healthy donors. Study overall: Within the Caucasian-associated ancestry cluster were 65% to 85% of the roughly 430 genotyped donors. General study results and limits: A later analysis associated some 16,000 TCR beta sequences with HLA alleles at a 0.05 false discovery rate. Presence/absence results assume similar sequencing depth per donor, which may not hold.

This clone was counted a single time. The antigen is undetermined. Primers for the PCR totalled 60 Vbeta and 13 Jbeta. The table came from immunoSEQ multiplex PCR; TCRdb's copy has only in-frame clones and leaves some out. There are over 100,000 clones in the sample; over 80% occur only once, and 2.1% lies in the top ten. V was clipped by 4 bases and J by 6 bases, with 11 bases between them. Per the germline V gene, CDR1 is SGHTA and CDR2 is FQGNSA. This CDR3 is built from 13 residues. The TCR was taken from a man aged 25 to 45 in good health and CMV-seronegative. This sequence joins TRBV7-2 and TRBJ2-3; D unclear. Sequencing used PBMCs. The CDR3 region is CASSSLGWDTQYF. The DNA for the CDR3 is TGTGCCAGCAGCTCCCTGGGCTGGGATACGCAGTATTTT.